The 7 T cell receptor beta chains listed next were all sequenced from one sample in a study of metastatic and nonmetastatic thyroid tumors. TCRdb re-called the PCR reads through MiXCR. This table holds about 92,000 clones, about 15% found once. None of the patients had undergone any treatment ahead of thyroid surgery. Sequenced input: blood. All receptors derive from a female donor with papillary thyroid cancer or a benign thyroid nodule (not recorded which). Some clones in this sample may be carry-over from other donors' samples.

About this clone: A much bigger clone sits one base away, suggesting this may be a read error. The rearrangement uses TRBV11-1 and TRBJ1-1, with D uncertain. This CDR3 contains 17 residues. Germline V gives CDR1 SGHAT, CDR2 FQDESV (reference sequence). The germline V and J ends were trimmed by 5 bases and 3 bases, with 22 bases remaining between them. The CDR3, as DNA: TGTGCCAGCAGCCCCGTCCACATGGAAAAGAGGGACACTGAAGCTTTCTTT. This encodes CASSPVHMEKRDTEAFF.

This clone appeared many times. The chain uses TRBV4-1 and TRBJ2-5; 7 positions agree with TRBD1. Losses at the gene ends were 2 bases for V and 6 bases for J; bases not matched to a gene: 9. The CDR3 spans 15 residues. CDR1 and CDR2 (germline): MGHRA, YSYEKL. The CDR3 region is CASSQPRQGVKTQYF. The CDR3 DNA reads TGCGCCAGCAGCCAACCGAGACAGGGTGTGAAGACCCAGTACTTC.

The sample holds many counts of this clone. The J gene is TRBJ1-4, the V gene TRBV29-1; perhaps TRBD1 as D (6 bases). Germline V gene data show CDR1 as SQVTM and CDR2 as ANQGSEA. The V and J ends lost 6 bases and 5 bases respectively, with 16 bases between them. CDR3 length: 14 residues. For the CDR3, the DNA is TGCAGCGTCCAGAAAGGGACACAGAATGAAAAACTGTTTTTT. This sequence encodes CSVQKGTQNEKLFF.

CDR3 sequence reads: CASSFEFSSPLHF. The CDR3 region has the DNA TGTGCCAGCAGTTTTGAGTTTAGTTCACCCCTCCACTTT. The J gene is TRBJ1-6, the V gene TRBV28; no clear D gene. The CDR3 consists of 13 residues. Between the trimmed V and J ends, which lost 3 bases and 9 bases, there was a span of 9 bases. The germline gives CDR1 MDHEN, CDR2 SYDVKM.

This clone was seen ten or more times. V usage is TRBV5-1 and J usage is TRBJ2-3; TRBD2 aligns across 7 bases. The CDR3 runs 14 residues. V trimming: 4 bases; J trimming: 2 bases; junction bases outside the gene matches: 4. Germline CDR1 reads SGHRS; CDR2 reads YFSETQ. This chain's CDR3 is CASSPGGSTDTQYF. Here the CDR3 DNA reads TGCGCCAGCAGCCCCGGGGGGTCCACAGATACGCAGTATTTT. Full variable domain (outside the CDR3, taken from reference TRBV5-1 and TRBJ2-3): KAGVTQTPRYLIKTRGQQVTLSCSPISGHRSVSWYQQTPGQGLQFLFEYFSETQRNKGNFPGRFSGRQFSNSRSEMNVSTLELGDSALYLCASSPGGSTDTQYFGPGTRLTVL.

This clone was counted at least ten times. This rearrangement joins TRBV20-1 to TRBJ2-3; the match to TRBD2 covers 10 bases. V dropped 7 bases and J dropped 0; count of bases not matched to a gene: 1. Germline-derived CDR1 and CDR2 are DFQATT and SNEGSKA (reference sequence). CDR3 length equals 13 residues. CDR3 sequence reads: CSVSGGSTDTQYF. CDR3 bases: TGCAGTGTTAGCGGGGGGAGCACAGATACGCAGTATTTT.

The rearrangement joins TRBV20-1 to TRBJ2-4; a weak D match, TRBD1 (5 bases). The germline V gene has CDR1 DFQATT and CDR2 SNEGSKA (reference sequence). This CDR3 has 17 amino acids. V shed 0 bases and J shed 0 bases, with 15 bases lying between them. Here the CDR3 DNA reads TGCAGTGCTAGAGATTGTAACACAGGCACAGCCAAAAACATTCAGTACTTC. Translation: CSARDCNTGTAKNIQYF.